This is a list of T cell receptor beta chains from one sample in a study of Ad26.COV2.S vaccination and SARS-CoV-2 variants. Measured with immunoSEQ multiplex PCR; TCRdb has only the in-frame clones, and not every one. The sample includes more than 400,000 clones, 90% of them seen just once. The input for sequencing was peripheral blood, taken in a trial of Ad26.COV2.S vaccine versus placebo. Receptor source: a person between 18 and 65 years old who received the Ad26.COV2.S COVID-19 vaccine or a placebo. Both conserved end residues are part of each CDR3. The D gene is left open where the match is weak. Size is stated for part of the rows, as once, few or many counts, or as a class when the clone is expanded.

CDR3 protein: CASSLDGQYTDTQYF; CDR3 DNA: TGTGCCAGCAGCTTAGATGGACAGTACACAGATACGCAGTATTTT; clone size: -; J gene: TRBJ2-3; V gene: TRBV11-2; D gene: -
CDR3 protein: CAWSPGQLPQSYEQYF; CDR3 DNA: TGTGCCTGGAGCCCAGGACAGTTACCACAGTCCTACGAGCAGTACTTC; clone size: -; J gene: TRBJ2-7; V gene: TRBV30; D gene: -
CDR3 protein: CASSGPRGWANTGELFF; CDR3 DNA: TGTGCCAGCAGCGGGCCTAGGGGGTGGGCGAACACCGGGGAGCTGTTTTTT; clone size: -; J gene: TRBJ2-2; V gene: TRBV9; D gene: -
CDR3 protein: CASSPGGTGFEQYF; CDR3 DNA: TGTGCCAGCAGCCCCGGGGGGACAGGGTTCGAGCAGTACTTC; clone size: -; J gene: TRBJ2-7; V gene: TRBV7-9; D gene: TRBD1
CDR3 protein: CASSLGGRAGETQYF; CDR3 DNA: TGTGCCAGCAGCTTAGGCGGGAGGGCCGGCGAGACCCAGTACTTC; clone size: once; J gene: TRBJ2-5; V gene: TRBV13; D gene: TRBD2
CDR3 protein: CASSWALNTEAFF; CDR3 DNA: TGTGCCAGCAGCTGGGCCCTGAACACTGAAGCTTTCTTT; clone size: -; J gene: TRBJ1-1; V gene: TRBV5-5; D gene: -
CDR3 protein: CASSPLLRNTEAFF; CDR3 DNA: TGTGCCAGCAGCCCTTTACTCCGGAACACTGAAGCTTTCTTT; clone size: -; J gene: TRBJ1-1; V gene: TRBV14; D gene: -
CDR3 protein: CASSRDAGEQYF; CDR3 DNA: TGTGCCAGCTCACGGGATGCAGGCGAGCAGTACTTC; clone size: -; J gene: TRBJ2-7; V gene: TRBV18; D gene: -
CDR3 protein: CSAAVWETQYF; CDR3 DNA: TGCAGTGCCGCGGTTTGGGAGACCCAGTACTTC; clone size: -; J gene: TRBJ2-5; V gene: TRBV20-1; D gene: -
CDR3 protein: CASSQEIDRGTDTQYF; CDR3 DNA: TGCGCCAGCAGCCAAGAAATCGACAGGGGCACAGATACGCAGTATTTT; clone size: -; J gene: TRBJ2-3; V gene: TRBV4-3; D gene: TRBD1
CDR3 protein: CASSQDLGQRKYEQYF; CDR3 DNA: TGCGCCAGCAGCCAAGATTTAGGGCAGAGAAAGTACGAGCAGTACTTC; clone size: -; J gene: TRBJ2-7; V gene: TRBV4-1; D gene: -
CDR3 protein: CASSFSGTGIPGANVLTF; CDR3 DNA: TGTGCCAGCAGCTTTTCCGGGACAGGGATCCCTGGGGCCAACGTCCTGACTTTC; clone size: -; J gene: TRBJ2-6; V gene: TRBV5-4; D gene: TRBD1
CDR3 protein: CASRRARRGQGASPLHF; CDR3 DNA: TGTGCCAGCAGGCGCGCGCGTCGGGGACAGGGGGCTTCACCCCTCCACTTT; clone size: -; J gene: TRBJ1-6; V gene: TRBV11-2; D gene: TRBD1
CDR3 protein: CASSYNRRGPSHEQYF; CDR3 DNA: TGTGCCAGCAGTTACAATCGGAGAGGACCCTCCCACGAGCAGTACTTC; clone size: -; J gene: TRBJ2-7; V gene: TRBV6-2/TRBV6-3; D gene: -
CDR3 protein: CASSKSVIGTGGTGGEQYF; CDR3 DNA: TGTGCCAGCAGTAAATCGGTCATTGGGACAGGGGGGACAGGGGGCGAGCAGTACTTC; clone size: -; J gene: TRBJ2-7; V gene: TRBV28; D gene: TRBD1
CDR3 protein: CAISDLRAGYGYTF; CDR3 DNA: TGTGCCATCAGTGACTTACGGGCGGGGTATGGCTACACCTTC; clone size: -; J gene: TRBJ1-2; V gene: TRBV10-3; D gene: -
CDR3 protein: CATSRDTRHPPGGEQFF; CDR3 DNA: TGTGCCACCAGCAGAGATACTAGGCACCCGCCCGGGGGTGAGCAGTTCTTC; clone size: -; J gene: TRBJ2-1; V gene: TRBV15; D gene: -
CDR3 protein: CASSLGPRGTDTQYF; CDR3 DNA: TGTGCCAGCAGCTTAGGGCCCCGGGGCACAGATACGCAGTATTTT; clone size: once; J gene: TRBJ2-3; V gene: TRBV7-9; D gene: -
CDR3 protein: CASSLVGRAGETQYF; CDR3 DNA: TGTGCCAGCAGCTTGGTCGGGAGGGCCGGGGAGACCCAGTACTTC; clone size: -; J gene: TRBJ2-5; V gene: TRBV7-3; D gene: TRBD2
CDR3 protein: CASSLDVGGILETQYF; CDR3 DNA: TGTGCCAGCAGCTTAGATGTAGGAGGGATTTTGGAGACCCAGTACTTC; clone size: -; J gene: TRBJ2-5; V gene: TRBV7-9; D gene: -
CDR3 protein: CSASIYQGISNQPQHF; CDR3 DNA: TGCAGTGCTAGTATTTACCAGGGCATCTCCAATCAGCCCCAGCATTTT; clone size: once; J gene: TRBJ1-5; V gene: TRBV20-1; D gene: -
CDR3 protein: CASRQGNTDTQYF; CDR3 DNA: TGCGCCAGCCGACAGGGTAACACAGATACGCAGTATTTT; clone size: -; J gene: TRBJ2-3; V gene: TRBV10-1; D gene: TRBD1
CDR3 protein: CASSRGSTDTQYF; CDR3 DNA: TGTGCCAGCAGTCGGGGGAGCACAGATACGCAGTATTTT; clone size: -; J gene: TRBJ2-3; V gene: TRBV27; D gene: -
CDR3 protein: CASSLGLAGAETQYF; CDR3 DNA: TGTGCCAGCAGTTTAGGTCTAGCGGGAGCTGAGACCCAGTACTTC; clone size: -; J gene: TRBJ2-5; V gene: TRBV28; D gene: TRBD2
CDR3 protein: CASSLGGKNTEAFF; CDR3 DNA: TGTGCCAGCAGCCTAGGGGGGAAGAACACTGAAGCTTTCTTT; clone size: -; J gene: TRBJ1-1; V gene: TRBV7-3; D gene: -
CDR3 protein: CASSSDRGFAYEQYF; CDR3 DNA: TGCGCCAGCAGCTCCGACAGGGGGTTCGCCTACGAGCAGTACTTC; clone size: -; J gene: TRBJ2-7; V gene: TRBV5-1; D gene: TRBD1
CDR3 protein: CATSDWTGSHYEQYF; CDR3 DNA: TGTGCCACCAGTGATTGGACAGGATCTCACTACGAGCAGTACTTC; clone size: -; J gene: TRBJ2-7; V gene: TRBV24-1; D gene: TRBD1
CDR3 protein: CASSLGLAGEGNEQFF; CDR3 DNA: TGTGCCAGCAGCCTAGGCCTAGCGGGAGAGGGAAATGAGCAGTTCTTC; clone size: -; J gene: TRBJ2-1; V gene: TRBV4-2; D gene: TRBD2
CDR3 protein: CASSPPLRQGNTEAFF; CDR3 DNA: TGTGCCAGCTCACCACCTCTCAGACAGGGGAACACTGAAGCTTTCTTT; clone size: -; J gene: TRBJ1-1; V gene: TRBV18; D gene: TRBD1
CDR3 protein: CASSFSSLQETQYF; CDR3 DNA: TGTGCCAGCAGCTTTAGTTCTCTGCAAGAGACCCAGTACTTC; clone size: -; J gene: TRBJ2-5; V gene: TRBV7-2; D gene: -
CDR3 protein: CASSSQGAISTEPYGYTF; CDR3 DNA: TGTGCCAGCAGTTCCCAGGGGGCGATTTCTACCGAGCCCTATGGCTACACCTTC; clone size: -; J gene: TRBJ1-2; V gene: TRBV28; D gene: TRBD1
CDR3 protein: CASFLQGNYGYTF; CDR3 DNA: TGTGCCAGCTTTCTACAGGGTAACTATGGCTACACCTTC; clone size: -; J gene: TRBJ1-2; V gene: TRBV2; D gene: -